The 30 T cell receptor beta chains below all came from one sample that was sequenced in a study of Tregs in tolerant kidney transplant recipients. The data were produced by immunoSEQ multiplex PCR, yet TCRdb's version contains in-frame clones alone and is incomplete. The table has some 60,000 clones, over 70% seen once; the top ten hold roughly 5.2%. Material: CD4+ T cells from blood. These receptors were collected from a human donor in good health.

V gene TRBV18 combines with J gene TRBJ1-5, with 11 bases matching TRBD1. J gave up 7 bases and V 3 bases, and 2 bases lay outside the gene matches. The CDR3 covers 14 residues. The germline V gene encodes CDR1 KGHSH and CDR2 LQKENI. CDR3 in amino acids: CASSPGQGAQPQHF. The CDR3 DNA is TGTGCCAGCTCACCTGGACAGGGGGCCCAGCCCCAGCATTTT. The variable domain in full, with the rest retrieved from reference TRBV18 and TRBJ1-5, is NAGVMQNPRHLVRRRGQEARLRCSPMKGHSHVYWYRQLPEEGLKFMVYLQKENIIDESGMPKERFSAEFPKEGPSILRIQQVVRGDSAAYFCASSPGQGAQPQHFGDGTRLSIL.

This clone was seen a handful of times. The chain links TRBV30 to TRBJ1-2; no firm D call. The V end lost 8 bases, the J end lost 4 bases, and 11 bases lay between the germline ends. The CDR3 extends over 11 amino acids. Germline values: CDR1 GTSNPN, CDR2 SVGIG (reference sequence). The CDR3 protein is CAQQISYGYTF. The DNA of the CDR3 is TGTGCCCAGCAGATTTCCTATGGCTACACCTTC. The whole variable domain, filled in from reference TRBV30 and TRBJ1-2, reads SQTIHQWPATLVQPVGSPLSLECTVEGTSNPNLYWYRQAAGRGLQLLFYSVGIGQISSEVPQNLSASRPQDRQFILSSKKLLLSDSGFYLCAQQISYGYTFGSGTRLTVV.

The chain couples TRBV19 to TRBJ1-2, with D possibly TRBD1 on 6 matching bases. V lost 7 bases to trimming and J lost 4 bases, with 19 bases between them. The length of the CDR3 is 15 residues. CDR1 is LNHDA and CDR2 is SQIVND in the germline V gene (reference sequence). This chain's CDR3 is CASTPLGGRGYGYTF. The CDR3 DNA follows: TGTGCCAGTACCCCTTTGGGGGGCCGGGGCTATGGCTACACCTTC.

The rearrangement joins TRBV9 to TRBJ2-3, with D perhaps TRBD1 (5 bases). The CDR3 totals 14 residues. Germline assignment: CDR1 SGDLS and CDR2 YYNGEE. The V and J ends lost 3 bases and 1 base respectively, with 9 bases between them. In nucleotides, the CDR3 is TGTGCCAGCAGCGACCGACAGCGCACAGATACGCAGTATTTT. It is translated as CASSDRQRTDTQYF. Based on the CDR3 plus reference TRBV9 and TRBJ2-3, the full variable domain is DSGVTQTPKHLITATGQRVTLRCSPRSGDLSVYWYQQSLDQGLQFLIQYYNGEERAKGNILERFSAQQFPDLHSELNLSSLELGDSALYFCASSDRQRTDTQYFGPGTRLTVL.

This chain connects TRBV4-1 to TRBJ2-5; D gene uncertain. V was pared by 4 bases and J by 5 bases, with 20 bases between. Per the germline V gene, CDR1 is MGHRA and CDR2 is YSYEKL. The CDR3 is 16 amino acids. CDR3 coding DNA: TGCGCCAGCAGCCCCGGCCCCCTCAAGCTTGGGGAGACCCAGTACTTC. Its translation: CASSPGPLKLGETQYF.

The V call is TRBV4-2, the J call TRBJ2-1, with TRBD2 matching 7 bases. This CDR3 spans 14 amino acids. Unmatched junction bases numbered 3, after V lost 0 bases and J lost 7 bases. The germline CDR1 and CDR2 sequences are LGHNA and YNFKEQ. CDR3 sequence reads: CASSQDHGRNEQFF. CDR3 in DNA: TGTGCCAGCAGCCAAGATCACGGGAGGAATGAGCAGTTCTTC.

V and J are TRBV27 and TRBJ2-3, with 13 bases lining up with TRBD2. The CDR3 length is 16 residues. Germline CDR1 is MNHEY and CDR2 is SMNVEV (reference sequence). The junction had 7 bases not matched to a gene; V was cut back by 4 bases and J by 6 bases. CDR3: CASSYGLAGDGDTQYF. The DNA for the CDR3 is TGTGCCAGCAGTTACGGACTAGCGGGGGACGGGGATACGCAGTATTTT.

The genes are TRBV14 and TRBJ1-2; TRBD1 is a possible D gene (6 bases). Trimming removed 0 bases from V and 2 bases from J, with 16 bases in between. This CDR3 is built from 17 residues. CDR1 and CDR2 (germline): SGHDN, FVKESK. The CDR3 bases are TGTGCCAGCAGCCAAGATCCGTCGGACAGTCTGAACTATGGCTACACCTTC. As protein: CASSQDPSDSLNYGYTF.

The chain is built from TRBV4-2 and TRBJ2-3, with a weak D call TRBD1 (6 bases). With 8 bases removed from V and 5 bases from J, the gap between germline ends came to 23 bases. Germline loops: CDR1 LGHNA, CDR2 YNFKEQ. This CDR3 region has 16 residues. CDR3 sequence (DNA): TGTGCCAGCTCCCCGGTAGGGCCGGCCAGGGGAGATACGCAGTATTTT. It is translated as CASSPVGPARGDTQYF.

This clone came up once. The chain joins TRBV11-2 to TRBJ1-2, with a weak D call TRBD1 (5 bases). Deletions cut 2 bases from V and 2 bases from J, with 12 bases between. This CDR3 is 15 amino acids long. CDR1 and CDR2 from the germline V gene are SGHAT and FQNNGV. CDR3 loop: CASSLSSRANYGYTF. For the CDR3, the DNA is TGTGCCAGCAGCTTAAGTAGCAGGGCCAACTATGGCTACACCTTC.

V is TRBV18 and J is TRBJ1-2, with D perhaps TRBD1 (6 bases). CDR3 length: 14 residues. CDR1 and CDR2 (germline): KGHSH, LQKENI. The V end lost 5 bases, the J end lost 3 bases, and 13 bases lay between the germline ends. Written as DNA, the CDR3 is TGTGCCAGCTCAGCACAGGGAGATGACTATGGCTACACCTTC. This encodes CASSAQGDDYGYTF.

The J gene is TRBJ2-7, the V gene TRBV20-1; D unclear. Looked up from germline, CDR1 is DFQATT and CDR2 is SNEGSKA (reference sequence). Trimming took 1 base from V and 3 from J, leaving 4 bases between them. The CDR3 contains 11 residues. The DNA for the CDR3 is TGCAGTGCTAGAGTTAACTACGAGCAGTACTTC. Encoded protein: CSARVNYEQYF.

This sequence joins TRBV11-3 and TRBJ2-3; D is ambiguous. Per germline, CDR1 SGHNT and CDR2 YENEEA. The CDR3 totals 14 residues. V lost 3 bases, J lost 0 bases, and 7 bases lay in between. In DNA, the CDR3 is TGTGCCAGCAGCTTTACGTCCAGCACAGATACGCAGTATTTT. Encoded protein: CASSFTSSTDTQYF.

The rearrangement links TRBV7-2 to TRBJ1-1; D unresolved. Trimming cost V 0 bases and J 7 bases, with 15 bases left between them. This CDR3 comprises 15 residues. Germline V gives CDR1 SGHTA, CDR2 FQGNSA. The CDR3 DNA follows: TGTGCCAGCAGCTTAGCGCTCGGACGAGCCGGTGAAGCTTTCTTT. Its protein is CASSLALGRAGEAFF.

The chain couples TRBV11-2 to TRBJ2-4; TRBD1 or TRBD2 may be the D gene (5 bases each). The CDR3 is made up of 15 amino acids. The germline V gene encodes CDR1 SGHAT and CDR2 FQNNGV. V was shortened by 5 bases and J by 6 bases, with 17 bases between the two germline ends. CDR3 loop: CASSGDVAGGNIQYF. CDR3 coding DNA: TGTGCCAGCAGCGGGGACGTAGCAGGCGGAAACATTCAGTACTTC.

V usage is TRBV7-9 and J usage is TRBJ2-5; 9 bases line up with TRBD1. Germline loops: CDR1 SEHNR, CDR2 FQNEAQ (reference sequence). V lost 6 bases to trimming and J lost 5 bases; unmatched junction nucleotides: 22. The CDR3 totals 19 residues. This CDR3 is CASSNDRGWPPGVYETQYF. Here the CDR3 DNA reads TGTGCCAGCAGTAACGACAGGGGGTGGCCTCCCGGCGTATATGAGACCCAGTACTTC.

CDR3 sequence (DNA): TGTGCCAGCAGCTTAGACGGGGAAGTGGTGGATACGCAGTATTTT. It encodes CASSLDGEVVDTQYF. The rearrangement links TRBV7-3 to TRBJ2-3, with a weak D call TRBD2 (5 bases). Trimming pared 2 bases from V and 6 bases from J, leaving 15 bases between. This CDR3 region has 15 residues. Germline V CDR1 and CDR2: SGHTA, FQGTGA.

The J gene is TRBJ2-1, the V gene TRBV15; D remains unclear. Deletions cut 1 base from V and 0 bases from J, with 7 bases between. CDR3 size: 15 residues. The germline V gene encodes CDR1 LNHNV and CDR2 YYDKDF (reference sequence). This chain's CDR3 is CATSRVSSSYNEQFF. The CDR3 DNA follows: TGTGCCACCAGCAGAGTTTCGAGCTCCTACAATGAGCAGTTCTTC.

The chain couples TRBV7-2 to TRBJ2-1; D is unresolved. This CDR3 comprises 13 residues. The germline V and J ends were trimmed by 3 bases and 9 bases, with 12 bases remaining between them. Germline V gene data show CDR1 as SGHTA and CDR2 as FQGNSA. The CDR3 sequence: CASSLGRGGEQFF. The CDR3 nucleotides read TGTGCCAGCAGCTTGGGAAGAGGTGGTGAGCAGTTCTTC.

This clone was seen more than once but under ten times. J is TRBJ1-1 and V is TRBV5-1, with D maybe TRBD1 (5 bases). V lost 4 bases and J lost 5, with 18 bases in between. Per germline, CDR1 SGHRS and CDR2 YFSETQ. The CDR3 has 15 residues. In DNA, the CDR3 is TGCGCCAGCAGCAAGGGGATGGGTGGGGCGACTGAAGCTTTCTTT. Translated, it gives CASSKGMGGATEAFF.

The chain employs TRBV7-2 and TRBJ1-2; 9 bases fit TRBD1. The CDR3 covers 17 residues. Trimming at V came to 10 bases and at J to 3 bases, leaving 18 bases not matched to a gene. In germline, CDR1 is SGHTA, CDR2 FQGNSA. The CDR3 DNA reads TGTGCCATCCGTGCCGGGACAGGGACTACCCTAGACTATGGCTACACCTTC. Translated, it gives CAIRAGTGTTLDYGYTF.

This chain uses TRBV9 with TRBJ1-1, with D hard to call. The CDR3 spans 14 residues. V was clipped by 4 bases and J by 2 bases, with 12 bases between them. Germline CDR1 SGDLS, CDR2 YYNGEE. The DNA of the CDR3 is TGTGCCAGCAGCCCCGCCGGGGATAACACTGAAGCTTTCTTT. This codes for CASSPAGDNTEAFF.

This chain connects TRBV2 to TRBJ2-5, with D maybe TRBD2 (6 bases). In germline, CDR1 is SNHLY, CDR2 FYNNEI. Trimming removed 8 bases from V and 4 bases from J, with 11 bases in between. The CDR3 consists of 12 residues. CDR3 in amino acids: CASRRVSETQYF. The CDR3 DNA follows: TGTGCCAGCCGGAGGGTATCAGAGACCCAGTACTTC.

This clone has just one count. This chain connects TRBV9 to TRBJ2-1, with D possibly being TRBD1 (6 bases). The CDR3 sequence is 13 residues long. CDR1 and CDR2 (germline): SGDLS, YYNGEE. Trimming left V 2 bases short and J 8 bases short, with 11 bases between. CDR3 amino acids: CASSVYRADEQFF. DNA for the CDR3: TGTGCCAGCAGCGTTTACAGGGCCGATGAGCAGTTCTTC.

The V call is TRBV4-1, the J call TRBJ2-7; 8 bases match TRBD2. Germline V gene lookup returns CDR1 MGHRA and CDR2 YSYEKL. The CDR3 spans 18 residues. The ends lost 0 bases at V and 5 bases at J; junction bases unmatched: 15. CDR3 nucleotides: TGCGCCAGCAGCCAAGACGGAGGGGGGGCGGGAGGTATGAACGAGCAGTACTTC. Residues: CASSQDGGGAGGMNEQYF.

The sample holds a few counts of this clone. This chain links TRBV27 with TRBJ2-7; D assignment may be TRBD1 or TRBD2 (5 bases each). This CDR3 is 14 amino acids long. Germline V gives CDR1 MNHEY, CDR2 SMNVEV (reference sequence). V was trimmed by 2 bases and J by 4 bases, leaving 12 bases between them. The CDR3 DNA is TGTGCCAGCAGTTTAGGTCGGGACGCATACGAGCAGTACTTC. Its protein is CASSLGRDAYEQYF.

The chain couples TRBV11-3 to TRBJ1-2; D call uncertain. The germline gives CDR1 SGHNT, CDR2 YENEEA. Deletions cut 1 base from V and 6 bases from J, with 9 bases between. The CDR3 loop spans 13 amino acids. The CDR3, as DNA: TGTGCCAGCAGCTTAGCTGCTGGGGATGGCTACACCTTC. This translates into CASSLAAGDGYTF.

This clone occurred a few times. The rearrangement uses TRBV19 and TRBJ1-5; 11 bases are shared with TRBD1. Trimming cost V 2 bases and J 7 bases; bases outside gene matches: 4. The CDR3 contains 15 residues. The germline V gene encodes CDR1 LNHDA and CDR2 SQIVND (reference sequence). Written as DNA, the CDR3 is TGTGCCAGTAGTATAAGGACAGGGGGCGGCCAGCCCCAGCATTTT. Translated, it gives CASSIRTGGGQPQHF.

The chain employs TRBV9 and TRBJ1-1; no definite D call. This CDR3 comprises 16 residues. The germline V gene encodes CDR1 SGDLS and CDR2 YYNGEE. Trimming took off 0 bases at V and 1 base at J, with 13 bases between the two ends. The CDR3 nucleotides are TGTGCCAGCAGCGTAGACAAGGGAAGTGGGAACACTGAAGCTTTCTTT. This gives the protein CASSVDKGSGNTEAFF. Supplemented by reference TRBV9 and TRBJ1-1, the full variable domain reads DSGVTQTPKHLITATGQRVTLRCSPRSGDLSVYWYQQSLDQGLQFLIQYYNGEERAKGNILERFSAQQFPDLHSELNLSSLELGDSALYFCASSVDKGSGNTEAFFGQGTRLTVV.

The sample holds a few counts of this clone. The chain joins TRBV5-1 to TRBJ2-1; the match to TRBD2 covers 9 bases. V lost 6 bases and J lost 9; bases outside the gene matches: 7. From germline, CDR1 is SGHRS and CDR2 YFSETQ. The length of the CDR3 is 13 residues. CDR3 nucleotide sequence: TGCGCCAGCATAGCGGGGGCCTCGGGTGAGCAGTTCTTC. Its translation: CASIAGASGEQFF.